This T cell receptor (beta chain) was found in a study of spatial heterogeneity in lung cancer (dated by TCRdb to the late 2010s). Broadly, across the study: Beta-chain transcripts were consistently detected in greater numbers than alpha-chain transcripts, which likely reflects a higher abundance of beta-chain transcripts. TCR transcript counts in tumor regions correlated strongly with a T cell transcriptional module score from matched bulk RNA-seq. In the raw uncorrected reads, each unique combination of TCR and UMI appeared on average more than ten times. In non-small cell lung cancer, the study made a quantitative comparison of TCR alpha and beta repertoires among multiple tumor regions, matched nontumor lung and blood. Nonsynonymous mutation counts, determined by whole-exome sequencing of tumor tissue, were related to TCR repertoire features. Both alpha and beta chains were TCR-sequenced in 200 to 250 tumor regions, around 64 matched nontumor lung samples and around 54 PBMC samples obtained at surgery.

The CDR3 starts with the cysteine, ends with the phenylalanine, and has 13 residues. Just CDR3 DNA is preserved here, 39 bases in frame from base 1. The junction shows trimming of 3 bases on V and 8 bases on J, and the gene matches do not reach 3 bases of it. Interpreted using the paper, the time point label stands for: sample taken at primary tumor resection. Samples were obtained from roughly 72 patients with early-stage, untreated non-small cell lung cancer from the lung TRACERx cohort. For TCR sequencing, whole RNA was extracted from tumor and nontumor lung tissue, or from cryopreserved PBMC samples, and no cell sorting was done. Only patients with enough RNA available from two or more tumor regions were chosen for TCR sequencing. Before being selected, tumor and adjacent nontumor lung specimens were reviewed by a lung pathologist. Library preparation employed 5' RACE. This sample was sequenced with a NextSeq 500. To allow correction of PCR and sequencing errors, the TCR library protocol tagged every TCR cDNA molecule with a unique molecular identifier. The paper's data handling went like this. TCR identification, UMI-based error correction and CDR3 extraction were performed with Decombinator tools. Expanded TCRs were defined as those above a frequency of 2 per 1,000, corresponding to the top 1% of the tumor frequency distribution. Expanded tumor TCRs were classed as regional if statistically deemed absent (corrected P<0.05) from at least one tumor region, otherwise ubiquitous. Renyi diversity was calculated using the R vegan package after each repertoire was subsampled 100 times to 5,000 TCRs. To build CDR3 similarity networks, amino acid triplet string-kernel similarity was used, and CDR3s were connected when their pairwise similarity was above 0.82. The raw public data were reprocessed by TCRdb itself: fastp quality trimming at Q25, MiXCR clonotype calling, in-frame beta chains only. Here each entry gathers all rows of one CDR3 protein and keeps the most common genes and DNA. TCRdb, not the original authors, processed these V and J calls. Here the sample has about 6,000 distinct CDR3 sequences; 12% to 15% occur a single time. The ten largest clones capture around 11% of the sample.

Within its sample, this clonotype is medium-sized (0.01 to 0.1%). No antigen is known for it. The record has no base qualities; no much larger clone is one base away. Study-level results and caveats: Counts of ubiquitous and regional expanded TCRs were found to correlate with counts of ubiquitous and regional nonsynonymous mutations, respectively. Additional single-cell paired TCR alpha and beta sequencing was considered necessary to confirm, at a functional level, the hypothesis that regional TCRs recognize regional mutations. The number of expanded intratumoral alpha and beta TCRs correlated with the tumor nonsynonymous mutation count. TCR-seq was estimated to cover only about 7.6% of tumor T cells for alpha chains and approximately 13% for beta chains.

The rearranged chain carries TRBV12-3 or TRBV12-4 and TRBJ2-2; TRBD1 agrees with 7 junctional bases. Source: lung tumor tissue, taken at surgery. The sequence came from a male donor with early-stage non-small cell lung cancer. The CDR3 is CASSLRGPGELFF. The nucleotide sequence is given as TGTGCCAGCAGTTTGAGGGGGCCTGGGGAGCTGTTTTTT.